The clone carrying this T cell receptor beta chain has ten or more counts. Antigen specificity is unknown. Researchers took RNA transcripts and amplified TCR beta CDR3 regions from them. HTBI-primed RT-PCR formed the first round, and a multiplex PCR formed the second. MiXCR was run by TCRdb on the multiplex PCR reads, yielding one entry per CDR3 protein. This table has a few hundred thousand distinct CDR3 sequences, approximately 17% appearing once. The hyperthyroidism patients, aged 18 to 65, had been newly diagnosed, with under 2 months' duration. CDR1 SGHAT and CDR2 FQNNGV come from the germline V gene. The CDR3 loop spans 15 amino acids. V dropped 5 bases and J dropped 2; count of bases not matched to a gene: 7. This entry comes from a study of Graves' ophthalmopathy and Graves' hyperthyroidism. Study-level results: Most expanded thyroid clonotypes above 0.001 frequency also appeared in blood.

The rearrangement uses TRBV11-2 and TRBJ2-7; TRBD1 matches 9 bases. The sequence derives from an adult woman with stable Graves' hyperthyroidism. The source material was peripheral blood. The chain's CDR3 is CASSPMRTGAYEQYF. The CDR3 nucleotides are TGTGCCAGCAGCCCCATGAGGACAGGGGCCTACGAGCAGTACTTC.